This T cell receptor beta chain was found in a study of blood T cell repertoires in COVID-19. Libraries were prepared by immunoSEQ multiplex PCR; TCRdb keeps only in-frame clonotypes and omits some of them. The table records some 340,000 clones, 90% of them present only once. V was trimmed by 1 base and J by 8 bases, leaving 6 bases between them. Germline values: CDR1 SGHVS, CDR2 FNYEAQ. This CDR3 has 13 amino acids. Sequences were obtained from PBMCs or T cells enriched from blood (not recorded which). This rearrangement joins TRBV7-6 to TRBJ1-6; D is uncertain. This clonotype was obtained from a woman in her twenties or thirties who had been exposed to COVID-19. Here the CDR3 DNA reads TGTGCCAGCAGCTTAGAGGGAGATTCACCCCTCCACTTT. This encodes CASSLEGDSPLHF.